The TCR beta chain described here comes from a study of spatial heterogeneity in lung cancer. Findings of the study overall: Counts of expanded intratumoral alpha and beta TCRs tracked tumor mutation counts.

As to time point: sample taken at primary tumor resection. This clonotype was counted ten times or more. Its specificity is not known. TCRdb recomputed calls from the 5' RACE reads with MiXCR, one row per CDR3 protein. The table has some 100,000 distinct CDR3 sequences, 4.4% seen once. V lost 6 bases to trimming and J lost 6 bases, with 12 bases between them. This CDR3 is 13 amino acids long. The source is a male donor with early-stage non-small cell lung cancer. This sample comprised lung tumor tissue, obtained at surgery. The V call is TRBV12-3 or TRBV12-4, the J call TRBJ1-5; no clear D gene. CDR3 residues: CASSHRGVQPQHF. In DNA, the CDR3 is TGTGCCAGCAGCCATCGGGGAGTTCAGCCCCAGCATTTT.